The following is a TCR beta chain sequence with its context. Its antigen remains unidentified. Assay used: immunoSEQ multiplex PCR; TCRdb lists only in-frame clones, some missing. The profile shows some 73,000 clones, roughly 85% of them singletons. These data originate in a study of OX40 agonist ivuxolimab in advanced cancers. Study-level results: Averaging showed that CD8+ T cells had more expanded clones than CD4+ did.

The CDR3 spans 13 residues. Per germline, CDR1 KGHSH and CDR2 LQKENI. The V end was cut by 0 bases, the J end by 1 base, with 0 bases between. Prior autoimmune disease or systemic immunosuppression barred patients. On cycle 4 day 1 and cycle 7 day 1, as well as at baseline, blood was sampled. This material consisted of CD4+ or CD8+ T cells sorted from blood, taken in a trial of the OX40 agonist ivuxolimab. The V gene is TRBV18, the J gene TRBJ2-2, with D uncertain. The clonotype was recovered from an adult with an advanced solid tumor such as melanoma, head and neck, liver or kidney cancer. CDR3 amino acids: CASSPPNTGELFF. The CDR3 DNA reads TGTGCCAGCTCACCACCGAACACCGGGGAGCTGTTTTTT.